What follows is one T cell receptor (beta chain) and its context. Its specificity is unknown. This entry comes from a study of T-cell memory formation after mild COVID-19. Study overall: TCR clustering was largely donor specific. General study findings and limits: Pre-infection memory showed some responding clones, and this suggested that cross-reactive memory joined. There was a balanced CD4/CD8 profile in clones contracting day 15 to 85, and later expanders leaned CD4+. Clones that contracted clustered mainly in CM and EM if CD4+ and in EMRA if CD8+.

With 5 bases clipped from V and 2 bases from J, the junction kept 3 bases outside the gene matches. CDR3 size: 14 residues. Per germline, CDR1 MNHNS and CDR2 SASEGT. TCRdb re-derived calls from the 5' RACE reads in MiXCR, one entry per CDR3 protein. The sample shows more than 450,000 distinct CDR3 sequences, 15% to 20% of them seen only once. The sequence was collected from an adult woman who had mild COVID-19 (a few samples of this study predate the infection). Cell type and time point are not known. The V and J genes are TRBV6-1 and TRBJ2-3, with 8 positions matching TRBD2. The sequenced sample was PBMCs or a T cell subset sorted from them (not recorded which). CDR3 loop: CASSPAGVTDTQYF. The CDR3 nucleotides read TGTGCCAGCAGTCCAGCGGGGGTCACAGATACGCAGTATTTT.